One sample yielded the 10 T cell receptor beta chains listed below, sequenced in a study of T cell responses to AZD1222 COVID-19 vaccine (dated by TCRdb to about 2021). The sample's time point label, in plain terms: about 28 days (+/-7) after the second vaccine dose. Library prep was done by the immunoSEQ multiplex PCR assay. In its TCRdb copy, this immuneACCESS table keeps in-frame sequences only and misses some clones. Where compared with another copy, unresolved V genes explain less than half of these, and the others have no known cause. A total of 75,000 or so clones appear in this sample, around 90% of them only once. The biggest ten clones account for about 30% of the sample. Sample: peripheral blood, taken 28 days after the second AZD1222 dose. The source of these receptors is an adult who received the AZD1222 COVID-19 vaccine.

This chain connects TRBV2 to TRBJ2-7; D may be TRBD2 (6 bases). Trimming removed 6 bases from V and 1 base from J, with 16 bases in between. The CDR3 is 15 amino acids. The germline V gene has CDR1 SNHLY and CDR2 FYNNEI. The CDR3: CASSGGAGRSYEQYF. The DNA of the CDR3 is TGTGCCAGCAGCGGAGGGGCAGGGCGATCCTACGAGCAGTACTTC. The full variable domain, completed using reference TRBV2 and TRBJ2-7, is EPEVTQTPSHQVTQMGQEVILRCVPISNHLYFYWYRQILGQKVEFLVSFYNNEISEKSEIFDDQFSVERPDGSNFTLKIRSTKLEDSAMYFCASSGGAGRSYEQYFGPGTRLTVT.

The rearrangement uses TRBV28 and TRBJ2-7; weak D call: TRBD1 (6 bases). The CDR3 is made up of 14 amino acids. V shed 9 bases and J shed 2 bases, with 17 bases lying between them. The germline CDR1 and CDR2 sequences are MDHEN and SYDVKM. Here the CDR3 DNA reads TGTGCCAGTTCCTCCGGGACACAGGCCTACGAGCAGTACTTC. Residues: CASSSGTQAYEQYF.

V and J are TRBV6-1 and TRBJ1-1; D uncertain. This CDR3 has 14 residues. The ends were cut back, 1 base at V and 4 bases at J, with 10 bases in the middle. Germline V gene sequence: CDR1 MNHNS, CDR2 SASEGT. CDR3 nucleotides: TGTGCCAGCAGTGAAGGAGGCCGACCCACTGAAGCTTTCTTT. It is translated as CASSEGGRPTEAFF.

This rearrangement joins TRBV25-1 to TRBJ2-2, with D possibly being TRBD2 (5 bases). Germline V gene sequence: CDR1 MGHDK, CDR2 SYGVNS. Trimming cost V 1 base and J 5 bases, with 11 bases left between them. The CDR3 spans 15 residues. The CDR3 sequence is CASSEFDKRTGELFF. CDR3 DNA sequence: TGTGCCAGCAGTGAATTTGACAAGCGGACCGGGGAGCTGTTTTTT.

The chain carries TRBV5-1 and TRBJ1-1, with D possibly TRBD1 on 5 matching bases. Trimming left V 5 bases short and J 0 bases short, with 14 bases between. CDR1 is SGHRS, CDR2 YFSETQ, per germline. The CDR3 loop spans 15 amino acids. CDR3 residues: CASRFTGAMNTEAFF. CDR3 nucleotide sequence: TGCGCCAGCAGATTTACAGGAGCTATGAACACTGAAGCTTTCTTT.

The gene calls are TRBV7-2 and TRBJ2-3, with TRBD2 matching 11 bases. V shed 1 base and J 6 bases; nucleotides not matched to a gene: 6. Germline V CDR1 and CDR2: SGHTA, FQGNSA. The length of the CDR3 is 16 residues. The CDR3 reads CASSLVAGGPSDTQYF. In nucleotides, the CDR3 is TGTGCCAGCAGCTTAGTAGCGGGAGGGCCGTCGGATACGCAGTATTTT.

This chain connects TRBV6-5 to TRBJ2-5; TRBD1 matches 7 bases. The CDR3 spans 12 residues. Germline CDR1 is MNHEY and CDR2 is SVGAGI. The V and J ends lost 5 bases and 3 bases, in that order; junction bases with no gene match: 0. The CDR3 nucleotides are TGTGCCAGCAGTACAGGGGAAGAGACCCAGTACTTC. Protein product: CASSTGEETQYF.

The V gene is TRBV6-2 or TRBV6-3, the J gene TRBJ1-6; 7 bases line up with TRBD1. Germline loops: CDR1 MNHEY, CDR2 SVGEGT. Trimming took 5 bases from V and 7 from J; bases not matched to a gene: 8. The CDR3 is 15 residues long. DNA for the CDR3: TGTGCCAGCAGTACCTCGACAGGGCTGAATTCACCCCTCCACTTT. Translating it yields CASSTSTGLNSPLHF.

V is TRBV9 and J is TRBJ1-1, with D possibly TRBD1 on 6 matching bases. The length of the CDR3 is 15 residues. The V gene's germline CDR1 is SGDLS and CDR2 YYNGEE. Trimming cost V 4 bases and J 1 base, with 14 bases left between them. The CDR3 reads CASSPGDVRNTEAFF. For the CDR3, the DNA is TGTGCCAGCAGCCCAGGGGATGTTCGGAACACTGAAGCTTTCTTT.

This clone has more than one count but fewer than ten. The V call is TRBV3-1 (or the pseudogene TRBV3-2), the J call TRBJ1-1; a possible D gene is TRBD1 (5 bases). The V end was cut by 2 bases, the J end by 4 bases, with 11 bases between. This CDR3 spans 14 amino acids. Germline V gene sequence: CDR1 LGHDT, CDR2 YNNKEL (reference sequence). The CDR3 DNA reads TGTGCCAGCAGCCAACAGGGCGCGGGCACTGAAGCTTTCTTT. Translating it yields CASSQQGAGTEAFF.